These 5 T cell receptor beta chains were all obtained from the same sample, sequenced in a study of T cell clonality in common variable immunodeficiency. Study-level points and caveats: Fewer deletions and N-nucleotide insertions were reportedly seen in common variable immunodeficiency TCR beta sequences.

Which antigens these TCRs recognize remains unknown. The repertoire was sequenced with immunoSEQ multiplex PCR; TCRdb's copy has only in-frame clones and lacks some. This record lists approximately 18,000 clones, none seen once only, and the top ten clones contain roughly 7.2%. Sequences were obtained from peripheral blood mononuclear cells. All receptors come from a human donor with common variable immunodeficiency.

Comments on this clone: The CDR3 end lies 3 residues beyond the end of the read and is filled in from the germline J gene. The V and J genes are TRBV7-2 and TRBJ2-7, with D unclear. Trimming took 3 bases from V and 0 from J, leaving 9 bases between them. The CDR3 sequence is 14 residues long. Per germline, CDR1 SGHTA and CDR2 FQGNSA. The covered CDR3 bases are TGTGCCAGCAGCTTGTTACTGATCTCCTACGAG. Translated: CASSLLLISYE. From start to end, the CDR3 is CASSLLLISYEQYF. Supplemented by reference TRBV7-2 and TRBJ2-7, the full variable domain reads GAGVSQSPSNKVTEKGKDVELRCDPISGHTALYWYRQSLGQGLEFLIYFQGNSAPDKSGLPSDRFSAERTGGSVSTLTIQRTQQEDSAVYLCASSLLLISYEQYFGPGTRLTVT.

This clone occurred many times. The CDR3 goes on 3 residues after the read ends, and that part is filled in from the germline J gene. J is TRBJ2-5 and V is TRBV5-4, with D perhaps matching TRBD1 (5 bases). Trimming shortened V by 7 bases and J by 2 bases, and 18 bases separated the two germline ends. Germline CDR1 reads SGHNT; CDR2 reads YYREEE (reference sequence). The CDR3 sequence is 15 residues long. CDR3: CASRPGLYDQETQYF. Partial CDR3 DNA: TGTGCCAGCCGTCCAGGGCTCTACGATCAAGAGACC.

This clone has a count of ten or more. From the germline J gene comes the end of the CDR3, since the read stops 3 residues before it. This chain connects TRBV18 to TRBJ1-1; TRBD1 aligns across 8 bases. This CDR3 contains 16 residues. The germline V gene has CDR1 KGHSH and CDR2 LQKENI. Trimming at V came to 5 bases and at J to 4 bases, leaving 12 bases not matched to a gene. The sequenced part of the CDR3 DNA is TGTGCCAGCTCATCTAATAACAGGGGGTTGGGCACTGAA. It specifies CASSSNNRGLGTE. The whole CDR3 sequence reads CASSSNNRGLGTEAFF. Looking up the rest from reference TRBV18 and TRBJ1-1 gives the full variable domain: NAGVMQNPRHLVRRRGQEARLRCSPMKGHSHVYWYRQLPEEGLKFMVYLQKENIIDESGMPKERFSAEFPKEGPSILRIQQVVRGDSAAYFCASSSNNRGLGTEAFFGQGTRLTVV.

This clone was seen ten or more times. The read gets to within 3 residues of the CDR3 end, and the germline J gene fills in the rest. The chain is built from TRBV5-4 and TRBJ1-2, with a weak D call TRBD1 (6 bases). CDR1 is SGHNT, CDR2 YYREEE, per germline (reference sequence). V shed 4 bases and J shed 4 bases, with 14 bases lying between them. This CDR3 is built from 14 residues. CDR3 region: CASSPRGAGYGYTF. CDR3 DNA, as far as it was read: TGTGCCAGCAGCCCCAGGGGTGCCGGCTATGGC.

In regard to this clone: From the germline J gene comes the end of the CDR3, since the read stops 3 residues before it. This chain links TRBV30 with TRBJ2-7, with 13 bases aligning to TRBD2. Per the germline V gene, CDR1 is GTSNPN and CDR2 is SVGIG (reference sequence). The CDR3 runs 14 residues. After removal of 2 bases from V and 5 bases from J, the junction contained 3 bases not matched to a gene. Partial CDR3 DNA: TGTGCCTGGAGTCGGACTAGCGGGAGCAACGAG. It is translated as CAWSRTSGSNE. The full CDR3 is CAWSRTSGSNEQYF.